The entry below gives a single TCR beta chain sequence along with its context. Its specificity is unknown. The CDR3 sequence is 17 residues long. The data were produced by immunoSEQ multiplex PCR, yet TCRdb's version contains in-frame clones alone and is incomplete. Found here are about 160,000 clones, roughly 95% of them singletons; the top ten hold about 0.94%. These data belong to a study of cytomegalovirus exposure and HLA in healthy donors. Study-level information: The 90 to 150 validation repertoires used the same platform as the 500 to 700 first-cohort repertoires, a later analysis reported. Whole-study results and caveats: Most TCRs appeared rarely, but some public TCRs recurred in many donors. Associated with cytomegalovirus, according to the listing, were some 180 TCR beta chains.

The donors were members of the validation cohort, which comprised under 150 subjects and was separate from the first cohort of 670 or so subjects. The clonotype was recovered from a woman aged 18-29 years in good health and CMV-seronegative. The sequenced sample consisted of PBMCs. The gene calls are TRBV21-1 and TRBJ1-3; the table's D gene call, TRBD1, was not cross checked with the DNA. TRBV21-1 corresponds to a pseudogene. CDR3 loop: CASSKARRQVAGNTIYF. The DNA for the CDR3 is TGTGCCAGCAGCAAAGCGAGGAGACAGGTCGCAGGAAACACCATATATTTT.